A selection of T cell receptor beta chains follows, all from one sample in a study of response to subunit inactivated influenza vaccine. TCRdb reprocessed the RT-PCR reads with MiXCR, giving one entry per CDR3 protein. The table has a few hundred thousand distinct CDR3 sequences, approximately 15% seen once. The sequencing here drew on PBMCs from blood, taken 12 days after vaccination. These receptors originate from a man aged 45-65 years who received an inactivated influenza vaccine. Each CDR3 is given with its conserved first and last residue. Each record gives: D gene, J gene, clone size, V gene, CDR3 DNA, CDR3 protein. A D gene is named only where the DNA matches it firmly. Size values are once, few and many counts, or a class for expanded clones, and some rows have none.

d_gene: .; j_gene: TRBJ2-3; abundance: few; v_gene: TRBV2; CDR3nt: TGTGCCAGTAATCCCGGACAGCCAGCAGATACGCAGTATTTT; CDR3aa: CASNPGQPADTQYF
d_gene: TRBD2; j_gene: TRBJ2-7; abundance: many; v_gene: TRBV6-1; CDR3nt: TGTGCCAGCAGACCCGGGACTAGCGGCCCCTACGAGCAGTACTTC; CDR3aa: CASRPGTSGPYEQYF
d_gene: .; j_gene: TRBJ2-5; abundance: few; v_gene: TRBV3-1; CDR3nt: TGTGCCAGCAGCCACCTCCCCGGGCGGGAGACCCAGTACTTC; CDR3aa: CASSHLPGRETQYF
d_gene: .; j_gene: TRBJ2-7; abundance: many; v_gene: TRBV4-2; CDR3nt: TGTGCCAGCAGCCAAGAAGGGTTGGGAGCGGCCGAGCAGTACTTC; CDR3aa: CASSQEGLGAAEQYF
d_gene: .; j_gene: TRBJ2-2; abundance: .; v_gene: TRBV19; CDR3nt: TGTGCCAGTTTGGGGGGAGTTCAAGCGAACACCGGGGAGCTGTTTTTT; CDR3aa: CASLGGVQANTGELFF
d_gene: .; j_gene: TRBJ2-1; abundance: once; v_gene: TRBV20-1; CDR3nt: TGCTGTGCTAGAGGTCAGGAGCTCTTGGAGGGAAATGAGCAGTTCTTC; CDR3aa: CCARGQELLEGNEQFF
d_gene: .; j_gene: TRBJ1-5; abundance: .; v_gene: TRBV23-1; CDR3nt: TGCGCCAGCAGTCAATCGTCAGGGTGGGGCAATCAGCCCCAGCATTTT; CDR3aa: CASSQSSGWGNQPQHF
d_gene: .; j_gene: TRBJ2-5; abundance: few; v_gene: TRBV29-1; CDR3nt: TGCAGCGTTTGGGTGGTGGGGTACCAAGAGACCCAGTACTTC; CDR3aa: CSVWVVGYQETQYF
d_gene: .; j_gene: TRBJ2-5; abundance: few; v_gene: TRBV11-2; CDR3nt: TGTGCCAGCAGCTTAAACGTTCAGGTTGAGACCCAGTACTTC; CDR3aa: CASSLNVQVETQYF
d_gene: .; j_gene: TRBJ1-2; abundance: .; v_gene: TRBV20-1; CDR3nt: TGCAGTGCTAGTAGCCAGGCTCCTAACTATGGCTACACCTTC; CDR3aa: CSASSQAPNYGYTF
d_gene: .; j_gene: TRBJ1-1; abundance: few; v_gene: TRBV10-3; CDR3nt: TGTGCCATCAGTGAGTCAGGGGTTGGGACTGAAGCTTTCTTT; CDR3aa: CAISESGVGTEAFF
d_gene: TRBD1; j_gene: TRBJ2-4; abundance: .; v_gene: TRBV20-1; CDR3nt: TGCAGTGCTAGAGTTGAGACAGGGAGCATTCAGTACTTC; CDR3aa: CSARVETGSIQYF
d_gene: TRBD1; j_gene: TRBJ2-7; abundance: .; v_gene: TRBV25-1; CDR3nt: TGTGCCAGCAGTGGGGGCAACAGGGGGCCCTACGAGCAGTACTTC; CDR3aa: CASSGGNRGPYEQYF
d_gene: TRBD1; j_gene: TRBJ2-7; abundance: many; v_gene: TRBV5-1; CDR3nt: TGCGCCAGCAGCATGGGACAGGGCTACGAGCAGTACTTC; CDR3aa: CASSMGQGYEQYF
d_gene: .; j_gene: TRBJ2-1; abundance: .; v_gene: TRBV7-2; CDR3nt: TGTGCCAGCAGCGCCAGGGTTGGTGAGCAGTTCTTC; CDR3aa: CASSARVGEQFF
d_gene: .; j_gene: TRBJ2-3; abundance: few; v_gene: TRBV12-3/TRBV12-4; CDR3nt: TGTGCCATCAAGATTGGGGGAGCTAGCACAGATACGCAGTATTTT; CDR3aa: CAIKIGGASTDTQYF
d_gene: .; j_gene: TRBJ1-2; abundance: .; v_gene: TRBV7-2; CDR3nt: TGTGCCAGCAGCCGGGGACGTTGGGGTGGCTACACCTTC; CDR3aa: CASSRGRWGGYTF
d_gene: TRBD2; j_gene: TRBJ2-1; abundance: .; v_gene: TRBV6-4; CDR3nt: TGTGCCAGCCGCGAGATAGCGGGAGGCGGAGGTGAGCAGTTCTTC; CDR3aa: CASREIAGGGGEQFF
d_gene: .; j_gene: TRBJ2-3; abundance: .; v_gene: TRBV12-3/TRBV12-4; CDR3nt: TGTGCCAGCAGTTGGGCCGGGACAACGGCTAGCACAGATACGCAGTATTTT; CDR3aa: CASSWAGTTASTDTQYF
d_gene: .; j_gene: TRBJ2-7; abundance: few; v_gene: TRBV15; CDR3nt: TGTGCCACCAGAGTAGGGTTTTCCTTCCTAGACGAGCAGTACTTC; CDR3aa: CATRVGFSFLDEQYF
d_gene: TRBD1; j_gene: TRBJ2-7; abundance: .; v_gene: TRBV12-3/TRBV12-4; CDR3nt: TGTGCCAGCAGTTTGTCAGGGGGCGCGGGGGAGCAGTACTTC; CDR3aa: CASSLSGGAGEQYF
d_gene: .; j_gene: TRBJ2-1; abundance: .; v_gene: TRBV12-3/TRBV12-4; CDR3nt: TGTGCCAGCAGTTTCCGTCTCAATAAGCGGACAGCCTACAATGAGCAGTTCTTC; CDR3aa: CASSFRLNKRTAYNEQFF
d_gene: .; j_gene: TRBJ1-1; abundance: few; v_gene: TRBV4-2; CDR3nt: TGTGCCAGCAGCCAAGATCCAGGGAGAGGGACTGAAGCTTTCTTT; CDR3aa: CASSQDPGRGTEAFF
d_gene: .; j_gene: TRBJ2-5; abundance: many; v_gene: TRBV28; CDR3nt: TGTGCCAGCTACAGGGTGGGGGAGACCCAGTACTTC; CDR3aa: CASYRVGETQYF